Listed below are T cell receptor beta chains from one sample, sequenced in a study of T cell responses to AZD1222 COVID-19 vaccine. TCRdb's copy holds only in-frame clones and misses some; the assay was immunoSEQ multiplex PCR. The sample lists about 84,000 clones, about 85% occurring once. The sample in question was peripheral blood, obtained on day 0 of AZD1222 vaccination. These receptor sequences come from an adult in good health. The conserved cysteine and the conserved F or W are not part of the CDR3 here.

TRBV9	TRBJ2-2	ASSARTARGGELF
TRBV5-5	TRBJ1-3	ASSLGSGNTIY
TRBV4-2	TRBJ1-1	ASSQSGTGGTEAF
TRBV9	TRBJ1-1	ASSISYYTEAF
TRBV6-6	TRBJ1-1	ASKPGQGGMNTEAF
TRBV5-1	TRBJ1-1	ASSLTGEMNTEAF
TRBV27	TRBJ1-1	ASSFPGNTEAF
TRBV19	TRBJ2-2	ASSTAARFRRDRIERWTGELF
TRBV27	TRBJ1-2	ASSFTGDDYNYGYT
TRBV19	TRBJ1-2	ASRDRDRGYGYT
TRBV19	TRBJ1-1	ASSPQGGGAF
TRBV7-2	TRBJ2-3	ASSLEGGTQY
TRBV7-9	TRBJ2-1	ASSPRQGQYNEQF
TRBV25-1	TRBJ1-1	ASSEYTVGGNTEAF
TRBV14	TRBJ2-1	ASSQVGLAIDEQF
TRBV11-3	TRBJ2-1	ASSFEKGGGPVDEQF
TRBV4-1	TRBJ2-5	ASSQEGNFGETQY
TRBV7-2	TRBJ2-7	ASSYDLAGAIYEQY
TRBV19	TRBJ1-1	ASSISRDRARAF
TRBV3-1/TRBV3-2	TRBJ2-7	ASSQNMGEQY
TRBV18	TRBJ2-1	ASSLQRDRVSGEQF
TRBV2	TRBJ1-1	ARTRQEMNTEAF
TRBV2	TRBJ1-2	ASRLTGVVNYGYT
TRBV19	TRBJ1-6	ASSERQGYSPLH
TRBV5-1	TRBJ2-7	ASSPGQHYEQY
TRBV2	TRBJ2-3	ASSSGPDTQY
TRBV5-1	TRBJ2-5	ASSSPPYTVQETQY
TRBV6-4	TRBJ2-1	ASSEGATSGSVGNEQF
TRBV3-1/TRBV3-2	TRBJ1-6	ASSQAGEGSPLH
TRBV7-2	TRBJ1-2	ASSTRQGGGYT
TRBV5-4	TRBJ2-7	ASSLSGTSYEQY
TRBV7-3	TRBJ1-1	ASSLMGSKDTEAF
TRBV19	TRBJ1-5	ASSIPGYSNQPQH
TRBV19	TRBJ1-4	ASARGGKLF
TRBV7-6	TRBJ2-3	ASSLAPSGRETDTQY
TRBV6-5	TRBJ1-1	ASSYMRATEAF
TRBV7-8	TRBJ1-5	ASSRNRVRQPQH
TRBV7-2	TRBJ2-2	ASSPGGGLVGELF
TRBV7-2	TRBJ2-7	ASSLETGTYEQY
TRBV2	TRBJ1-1	ARVRYRGMNTEAF
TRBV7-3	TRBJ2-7	ASSLEGEGAREQY
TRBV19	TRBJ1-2	ASSIGGQGIIYGYT
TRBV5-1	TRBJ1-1	ASSPGQGNTEAF
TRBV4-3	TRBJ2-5	ASSRGQGYQETQY
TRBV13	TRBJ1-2	ASSLRWGDRPYGYT